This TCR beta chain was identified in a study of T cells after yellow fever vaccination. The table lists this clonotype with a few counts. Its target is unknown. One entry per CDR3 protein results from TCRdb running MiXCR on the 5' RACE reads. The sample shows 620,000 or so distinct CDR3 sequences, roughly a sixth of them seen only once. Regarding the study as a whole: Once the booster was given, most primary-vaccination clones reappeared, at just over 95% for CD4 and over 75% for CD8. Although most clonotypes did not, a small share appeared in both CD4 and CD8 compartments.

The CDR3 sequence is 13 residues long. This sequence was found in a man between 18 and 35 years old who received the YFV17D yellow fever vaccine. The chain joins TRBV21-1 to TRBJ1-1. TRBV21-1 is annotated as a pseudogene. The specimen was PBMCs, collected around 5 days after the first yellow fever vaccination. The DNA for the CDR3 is TGTGCCAGCAATAAACGGAAGAACACTGAAGCTTTCTTT. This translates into CASNKRKNTEAFF.